A selection of T cell receptor beta chains follows, all from one sample in a study of blood T cell repertoires in COVID-19. Measured with immunoSEQ multiplex PCR; TCRdb has only the in-frame clones, and not every one. In the table there are more than 200,000 clones, 65% to 90% of which are singletons. The specimen was peripheral blood. All receptors come from a man of 80 years or more with acute or convalescent COVID-19. CDR3s include the opening cysteine and the closing phenylalanine or tryptophan.

CASSFWDRDTGELFF	TRBV5-4	TRBJ2-2
CASSRLAGTDTQYF	TRBV9	TRBJ2-3
CSVDGTGPGELFF	TRBV29-1	TRBJ2-2
CASRELGTDTQYF	TRBV5-1	TRBJ2-3
CASNPQGGVQPQHF	TRBV6-5	TRBJ1-5
CASSLRRGSLETQYF	TRBV28	TRBJ2-5
CASSLNIAGAQETQYF	TRBV11-3	TRBJ2-5
CASSLGKIAGVGETQYF	TRBV7-2	TRBJ2-5
CAISASGSGSSDTQYF	TRBV10-3	TRBJ2-3
CASSLRVSTGETQYF	TRBV7-2	TRBJ2-5
CASSVAAGSYEQYF	TRBV9	TRBJ2-7
CASSPLVTEETQYF	TRBV18	TRBJ2-5
CASSPRDREYTEAFF	TRBV18	TRBJ1-1
CASSPLRSSYNEQFF	TRBV18	TRBJ2-1
CASSARGSGDWQFF	TRBV11-2	TRBJ2-1
CASSSGTGGEKLFF	TRBV5-1	TRBJ1-4
CASSLAGGTTPLRDNEQFF	TRBV5-1	TRBJ2-1
CAWSSMASFTEAFF	TRBV30	TRBJ1-1
CASSKGQGRNAGELFF	TRBV7-3	TRBJ2-2
CASSSGTSGRNTGELFF	TRBV5-1	TRBJ2-2
CASSEGDGGYEQYF	TRBV6-1	TRBJ2-7
CASSLASQGAKNIQYF	TRBV5-1	TRBJ2-4
CASSAGQGFEAFF	TRBV6-5	TRBJ1-1
CASSTGLGNEQFF	TRBV5-1	TRBJ2-1
CASSPAGLAGGLSGANVLTF	TRBV19	TRBJ2-6
CASSQRLAGQDTQYF	TRBV6-5	TRBJ2-3
CASRPRDRECETQYF	TRBV10-1	TRBJ2-5
CASSHSRGLDSPLHF	TRBV5-4	TRBJ1-6
CASSLDLVAAYEQYF	TRBV11-2	TRBJ2-7
CASRSDGLAGEVSTDTQYF	TRBV27	TRBJ2-3
CAWSPLAITQYF	TRBV30	TRBJ2-5
CASSRQGSTDTQYF	TRBV2	TRBJ2-3
CASRTDRNNEQFF	TRBV28	TRBJ2-1
CASRGYTDTQYF	TRBV25-1	TRBJ2-3
CATSQTGTGVNEQYF	TRBV24-1	TRBJ2-7
CASSTGTGSNSGELFF	TRBV11-3	TRBJ2-2
CASSLQLPRAGNEQYF	TRBV11-2	TRBJ2-7
CASSIVRTGSSYNEQFF	TRBV19	TRBJ2-1